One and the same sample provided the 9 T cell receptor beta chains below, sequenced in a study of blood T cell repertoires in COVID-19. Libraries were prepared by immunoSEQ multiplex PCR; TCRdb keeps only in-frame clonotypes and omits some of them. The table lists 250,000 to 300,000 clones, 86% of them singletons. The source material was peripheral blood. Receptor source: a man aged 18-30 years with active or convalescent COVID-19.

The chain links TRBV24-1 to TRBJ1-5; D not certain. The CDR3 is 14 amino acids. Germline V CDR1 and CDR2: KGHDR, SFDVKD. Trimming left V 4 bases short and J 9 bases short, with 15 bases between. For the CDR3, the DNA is TGTGCCACCAGTGACCCCAGGTCGGCTTCGCCCCAGCATTTT. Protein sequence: CATSDPRSASPQHF.

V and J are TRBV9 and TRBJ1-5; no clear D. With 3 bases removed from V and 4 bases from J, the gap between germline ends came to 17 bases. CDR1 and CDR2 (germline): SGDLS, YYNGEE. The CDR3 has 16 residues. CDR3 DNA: TGTGCCAGCAGCGCCCCGTCTACGGGGATTAATCAGCCCCAGCATTTT. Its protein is CASSAPSTGINQPQHF.

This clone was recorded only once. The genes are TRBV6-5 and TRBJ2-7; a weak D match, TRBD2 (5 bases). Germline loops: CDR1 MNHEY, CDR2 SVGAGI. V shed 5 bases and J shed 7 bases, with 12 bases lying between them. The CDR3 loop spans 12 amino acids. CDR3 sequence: CASSREAGEQYF. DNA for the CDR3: TGTGCCAGCAGTCGGGAAGCCGGGGAGCAGTACTTC.

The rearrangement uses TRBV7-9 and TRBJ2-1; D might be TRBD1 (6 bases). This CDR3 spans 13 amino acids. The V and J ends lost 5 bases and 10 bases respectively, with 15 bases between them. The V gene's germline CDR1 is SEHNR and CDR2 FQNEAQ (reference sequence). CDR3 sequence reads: CASSPKGTLEQFF. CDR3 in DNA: TGTGCCAGCAGCCCCAAAGGGACACTAGAGCAGTTCTTC. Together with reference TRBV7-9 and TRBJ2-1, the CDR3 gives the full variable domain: DTGVSQNPRHKITKRGQNVTFRCDPISEHNRLYWYRQTLGQGPEFLTYFQNEAQLEKSRLLSDRFSAERPKGSFSTLEIQRTEQGDSAMYLCASSPKGTLEQFFGPGTRLTVL.

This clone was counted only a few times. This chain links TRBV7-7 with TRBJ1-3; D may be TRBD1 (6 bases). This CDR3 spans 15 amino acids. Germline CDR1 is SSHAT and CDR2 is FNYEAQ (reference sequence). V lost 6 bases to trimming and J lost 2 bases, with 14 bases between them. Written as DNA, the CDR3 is TGTGCCAGCAGTCTGGGGGCAGCTCCTGGAAACACCATATATTTT. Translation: CASSLGAAPGNTIYF.

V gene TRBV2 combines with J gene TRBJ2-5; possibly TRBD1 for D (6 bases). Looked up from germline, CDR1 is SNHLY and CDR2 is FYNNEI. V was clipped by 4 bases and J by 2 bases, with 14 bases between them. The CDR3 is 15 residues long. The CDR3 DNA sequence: TGTGCCAGCAGTGGAGATTCGGACAGTCAAGAGACCCAGTACTTC. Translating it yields CASSGDSDSQETQYF. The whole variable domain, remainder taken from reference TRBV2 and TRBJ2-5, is EPEVTQTPSHQVTQMGQEVILRCVPISNHLYFYWYRQILGQKVEFLVSFYNNEISEKSEIFDDQFSVERPDGSNFTLKIRSTKLEDSAMYFCASSGDSDSQETQYFGPGTRLLVL.

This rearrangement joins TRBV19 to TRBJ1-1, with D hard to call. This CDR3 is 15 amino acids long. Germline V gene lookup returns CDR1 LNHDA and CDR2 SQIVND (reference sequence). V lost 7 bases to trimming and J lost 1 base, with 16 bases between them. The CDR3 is CASTFLLGQNTEAFF. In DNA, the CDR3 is TGTGCCAGTACCTTCCTGTTGGGCCAGAACACTGAAGCTTTCTTT.

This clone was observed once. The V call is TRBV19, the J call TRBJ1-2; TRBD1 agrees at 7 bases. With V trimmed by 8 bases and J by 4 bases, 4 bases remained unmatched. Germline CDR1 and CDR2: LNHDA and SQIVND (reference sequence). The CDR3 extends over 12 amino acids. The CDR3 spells CASHRGTYGYTF. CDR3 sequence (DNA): TGTGCCAGTCACAGGGGCACCTATGGCTACACCTTC.

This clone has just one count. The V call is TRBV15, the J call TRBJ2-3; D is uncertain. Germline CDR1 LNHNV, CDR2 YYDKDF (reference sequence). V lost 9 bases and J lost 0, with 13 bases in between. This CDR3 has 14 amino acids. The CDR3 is CATVHQRSTDTQYF. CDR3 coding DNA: TGTGCCACTGTACATCAAAGAAGCACAGATACGCAGTATTTT.